This T cell receptor beta chain emerged from a study of T cell responses to AZD1222 COVID-19 vaccine. Sequencing used immunoSEQ multiplex PCR; TCRdb keeps in-frame clones, though not all of them. The data contain about 120,000 clones, approximately 90% of them singletons. The CDR3 is 14 residues long. Trimming stripped 3 bases from V and 2 bases from J, with 8 bases between. CDR1 and CDR2 from the germline V gene are MRHNA and SNTAGT. The input for sequencing was peripheral blood, taken on day 0 of AZD1222 vaccination. The V gene is TRBV6-4, the J gene TRBJ1-5; D gene ambiguous. This sequence originates from an adult in good health. CDR3 region: CASSEIGGNQPQHF. The DNA of the CDR3 is TGTGCCAGCAGTGAAATTGGGGGCAATCAGCCCCAGCATTTT.